Sequencing of this TCR beta chain was carried out in a study of sequential checkpoint blockade in melanoma. Study details: First-line arms were nivolumab then ipilimumab, or the reverse, randomized 1:1.

Treatment here: randomized to nivolumab then ipilimumab (arm A) or the reverse (arm B). Patients had received no earlier DNA-damaging chemotherapy. PBMC sorting kept live CD3+CD8+ cells without CD19 or CD56. Generated by immunoSEQ multiplex PCR, the TCRdb table keeps only in-frame clones and is missing some. The sample records 6,000 to 6,500 clones, 45% to 55% being singletons. This clone has a handful of counts. Sequencing was performed on CD8+ T cells sorted from blood (inferred from file names), taken from a patient given nivolumab and ipilimumab in sequence. The TCR was taken from a human donor with melanoma.

The CDR3 bases are TGTGCCGGCTTGGGGACAGGGGACTCCTACAATGAGCAGTTCTTC. Amino acids: CAGLGTGDSYNEQFF. This chain connects TRBV2 to TRBJ2-1, with 10 bases identical to TRBD1. The trim removed 11 bases at V and 0 bases at J, leaving 7 bases unmatched. Germline CDR1 and CDR2: SNHLY and FYNNEI. The CDR3 covers 15 residues.